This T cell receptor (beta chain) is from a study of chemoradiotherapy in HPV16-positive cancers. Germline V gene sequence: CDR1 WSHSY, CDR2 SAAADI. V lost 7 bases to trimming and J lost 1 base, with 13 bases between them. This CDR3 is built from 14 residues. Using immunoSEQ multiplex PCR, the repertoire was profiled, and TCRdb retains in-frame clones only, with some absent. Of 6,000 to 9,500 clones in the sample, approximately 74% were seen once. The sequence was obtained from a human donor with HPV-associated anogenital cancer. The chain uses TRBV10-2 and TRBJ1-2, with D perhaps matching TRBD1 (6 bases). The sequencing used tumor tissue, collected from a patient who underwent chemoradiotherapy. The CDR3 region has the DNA TGCGCCAGCACCGCCGGGGGCCTTAACTATGGCTACACCTTC. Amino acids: CASTAGGLNYGYTF.